A single sample gave rise to the 13 T cell receptor beta chains below, sequenced in a study of T-cell reconstitution after alpha-beta-depleted transplantation in children. Construction of the TCRbeta library involved unique molecular identifiers. TCRdb processed the PCR reads anew with MiXCR; each CDR3 protein has one entry. The sample yields a few hundred thousand distinct CDR3 sequences, roughly 9.5% seen once. The specimen comprised PBMCs from the stem cell graft donor, sampled from the stem cell graft. The receptors here all came from a human donor who donated a stem cell graft to a child with SCID.

The rearrangement joins TRBV12-3 or TRBV12-4 to TRBJ1-2; TRBD1 is a possible D gene (6 bases). V was trimmed by 6 bases and J by 8 bases, leaving 22 bases between them. The CDR3 is 15 residues long. DNA for the CDR3: TGTGCCAGCAGCCCGACAGGTTTGGCTGCGTGGGGCTACACCTTC. Protein sequence: CASSPTGLAAWGYTF.

There are many counts of this clonotype. V is TRBV20-1 and J is TRBJ2-7; D is perhaps TRBD2 (5 bases). Looked up from germline, CDR1 is DFQATT and CDR2 is SNEGSKA (reference sequence). The germline V and J ends were trimmed by 2 bases and 4 bases, with 6 bases remaining between them. CDR3 size: 11 residues. The chain's CDR3 is CSARTGYEQYF. The CDR3 nucleotides are TGCAGTGCTAGAACGGGATACGAGCAGTACTTC.

This clonotype was counted only a few times. The chain recombines TRBV5-8 with TRBJ1-5; D gene uncertain. The germline V and J ends were trimmed by 4 bases and 2 bases, with 10 bases remaining between them. CDR3 length: 14 amino acids. The V gene's germline CDR1 is SGHTS and CDR2 YDEGEE. The CDR3 sequence is CASSVSMGNQPQHF. CDR3 DNA sequence: TGTGCCAGCAGCGTTAGTATGGGCAATCAGCCCCAGCATTTT.

This clonotype was seen a handful of times. The chain employs TRBV7-9 and TRBJ2-5; 10 nucleotides align to TRBD2. Germline V gene sequence: CDR1 SEHNR, CDR2 FQNEAQ (reference sequence). This CDR3 has 17 amino acids. V shed 5 bases, J shed 0 bases, and the junction held 9 bases outside the gene matches. CDR3 nucleotide sequence: TGTGCCAGCAGCCCCACCCGGGGGACTAGCGACCAAGAGACCCAGTACTTC. This gives the protein CASSPTRGTSDQETQYF.

The chain carries TRBV5-6 and TRBJ2-1; D may be TRBD1 (6 bases). The ends were cut back, 5 bases at V and 9 bases at J, with 9 bases in the middle. From germline, CDR1 is SGHDT and CDR2 YYEEEE. CDR3 length equals 11 residues. This chain's CDR3 is CASRRGFEQFF. CDR3 DNA sequence: TGTGCCAGCAGAAGGGGGTTTGAGCAGTTCTTC.

This chain links TRBV11-2 with TRBJ2-3; the D gene is possibly TRBD2 (6 bases). V was cut by 2 bases and J by 0 bases, with 9 bases left in between. Germline V gene sequence: CDR1 SGHAT, CDR2 FQNNGV. The CDR3 consists of 15 residues. DNA of the CDR3: TGTGCCAGCAGCTTACGGGGGACCAGCACAGATACGCAGTATTTT. Translating it yields CASSLRGTSTDTQYF.

This clonotype was observed a few times. The chain employs TRBV28 and TRBJ1-4; D is undetermined. V was trimmed by 4 bases and J by 4 bases, leaving 4 bases between them. Germline loops: CDR1 MDHEN, CDR2 SYDVKM. CDR3 size: 12 residues. DNA of the CDR3: TGTGCCAGCAGTTCTCTTAATGAAAAACTGTTTTTT. Translating gives CASSSLNEKLFF.

The CDR3 spells CSARDRGTGGYEQYF. The CDR3 bases are TGCAGTGCTAGAGATCGGGGAACGGGGGGCTACGAGCAGTACTTC. This rearrangement joins TRBV20-1 to TRBJ2-7; 7 bases line up with TRBD2. After removal of 0 bases from V and 3 bases from J, the junction contained 8 bases not matched to a gene. CDR1 DFQATT and CDR2 SNEGSKA come from the germline V gene (reference sequence). This CDR3 has 15 amino acids.

The chain uses TRBV7-9 and TRBJ2-7; 13 bases match TRBD2. The trim removed 4 bases at V and 1 base at J, leaving 7 bases unmatched. There are 17 residues in the CDR3. Germline lookup yields CDR1 SEHNR and CDR2 FQNEAQ (reference sequence). The CDR3, as DNA: TGTGCCAGCAGCTCCCCCGGGACTAGCGGGGTTTCCTACGAGCAGTACTTC. Translated: CASSSPGTSGVSYEQYF.

This clonotype was seen more than once but under ten times. The chain has TRBV29-1 and TRBJ2-2; 11 bases agree with TRBD1. Germline CDR1 reads SQVTM; CDR2 reads ANQGSEA. There are 14 residues in the CDR3. V shed 6 bases and J 6 bases; nucleotides not matched to a gene: 6. The CDR3 spells CSVVDRGPAGELFF. CDR3 bases: TGCAGCGTAGTGGACAGGGGGCCCGCCGGGGAGCTGTTTTTT.

The chain carries TRBV4-1 and TRBJ2-2, with D unresolved. The ends were cut back, 1 base at V and 7 bases at J, with 16 bases in the middle. The CDR3 length is 16 residues. CDR1 is MGHRA, CDR2 YSYEKL, per germline. CDR3 nucleotide sequence: TGCGCCAGCAGCCAAGGACTGAGGACCCCATTCGGGGAGCTGTTTTTT. Translated: CASSQGLRTPFGELFF.

V and J are TRBV5-5 and TRBJ2-2; tentatively, D is TRBD1 (5 bases). Between the trimmed V and J ends, which lost 3 bases and 1 base, there was a span of 13 bases. The germline gives CDR1 SGHKS, CDR2 YYEKEE (reference sequence). The CDR3 spans 16 residues. The CDR3 is CASSSDDRLNTGELFF. The CDR3 DNA is TGTGCCAGCAGCTCTGACGACAGATTGAACACCGGGGAGCTGTTTTTT.

Many counts were recorded for this clonotype. The CDR3, as DNA: TGCGCCAGCAGCTTGGCCCCTCAGGGGGCAGGTGAAAAACTGTTTTTT. Translating gives CASSLAPQGAGEKLFF. The chain combines TRBV5-1 with TRBJ1-4, with 8 bases lining up with TRBD1. CDR3 length: 16 residues. Germline CDR1 SGHRS, CDR2 YFSETQ. Losses at the gene ends were 0 bases for V and 7 bases for J; bases not matched to a gene: 8.